The 30 T cell receptor beta chains presented below share a single source sample, sequenced in a study of T cell responses to AZD1222 COVID-19 vaccine. TCRdb's table, derived via immunoSEQ multiplex PCR, lists solely in-frame clones and lacks some. The sample lists around 89,000 clones, around 84% occurring once. The sample was peripheral blood, taken on day 0 of AZD1222 vaccination. These receptors were collected from an adult in good health.

This clone was counted a single time. The chain combines TRBV5-1 with TRBJ2-1; TRBD2 matches 9 bases. This CDR3 region has 15 residues. The ends lost 0 bases at V and 4 bases at J; junction bases unmatched: 2. Germline V CDR1 and CDR2: SGHRS, YFSETQ. CDR3 sequence: CASSLAAGGYNEQFF. The CDR3 region has the DNA TGCGCCAGCAGCTTGGCGGCGGGGGGGTACAATGAGCAGTTCTTC. Supplemented by reference TRBV5-1 and TRBJ2-1, the full variable domain reads KAGVTQTPRYLIKTRGQQVTLSCSPISGHRSVSWYQQTPGQGLQFLFEYFSETQRNKGNFPGRFSGRQFSNSRSEMNVSTLELGDSALYLCASSLAAGGYNEQFFGPGTRLTVL.

This chain uses TRBV15 with TRBJ2-5; D is uncertain. The CDR3 extends over 14 amino acids. Germline CDR1 and CDR2: LNHNV and YYDKDF (reference sequence). V gave up 1 base and J gave up 7 bases, with 13 bases separating them. The CDR3 here is CATSRAQDPWTQYF. The CDR3 DNA reads TGTGCCACCAGCAGAGCGCAGGACCCGTGGACCCAGTACTTC.

The genes are TRBV10-3 and TRBJ2-2; D may match TRBD1 or TRBD2 (5 bases each). V gave up 4 bases and J gave up 4 bases, with 10 bases separating them. The CDR3 contains 14 residues. The V gene's germline CDR1 is ENHRY and CDR2 SYGVKD. The CDR3 region is CAISAGPRTGELFF. CDR3 nucleotides: TGTGCCATCAGTGCGGGGCCGCGCACCGGGGAGCTGTTTTTT.

The chain uses TRBV10-3 and TRBJ2-7, with D perhaps being TRBD1 or TRBD2 (5 bases each). The germline V gene has CDR1 ENHRY and CDR2 SYGVKD. This CDR3 has 13 amino acids. With 5 bases removed from V and 0 bases from J, the gap between germline ends came to 8 bases. The CDR3 loop reads CAISRDGSYEQYF. CDR3 bases: TGTGCCATCAGTAGGGACGGCTCCTACGAGCAGTACTTC.

The chain is built from TRBV11-2 and TRBJ1-5, with TRBD1 as a possible D gene (5 bases). Germline CDR1 and CDR2: SGHAT and FQNNGV. Trimming removed 0 bases from V and 0 bases from J, with 12 bases in between. CDR3 length: 17 amino acids. CDR3 nucleotides: TGTGCCAGCAGCTTAGATCAGGGAGCGGTTAGCAATCAGCCCCAGCATTTT. This codes for CASSLDQGAVSNQPQHF.

The J gene is TRBJ2-5, the V gene TRBV18, with 7 bases aligning to TRBD2. V shed 6 bases and J 4 bases; nucleotides not matched to a gene: 11. The CDR3 has 15 residues. The germline V gene encodes CDR1 KGHSH and CDR2 LQKENI. As DNA, the CDR3 is TGTGCCAGCTCGACGACTAGCCAAAGTTCAGAGACCCAGTACTTC. This encodes CASSTTSQSSETQYF.

The chain employs TRBV3-1 (or the pseudogene TRBV3-2) and TRBJ2-1, with unresolved D. CDR1 and CDR2 (germline): LGHDT, YNNKEL (reference sequence). Trimming took 0 bases from V and 4 from J, leaving 16 bases between them. There are 17 residues in the CDR3. The CDR3 nucleotides read TGTGCCAGCAGCCAAGAGTTTGTGTCCTCTCGGTACAATGAGCAGTTCTTC. It encodes CASSQEFVSSRYNEQFF.

The chain combines TRBV24-1 with TRBJ2-1; D unresolved. From germline, CDR1 is KGHDR and CDR2 SFDVKD. The CDR3 spans 12 residues. Trimming stripped 5 bases from V and 9 bases from J, with 10 bases between. The CDR3 region is CATSVPLGEQFF. The DNA for the CDR3 is TGTGCCACCAGTGTGCCCCTGGGTGAGCAGTTCTTC.

The V gene is TRBV5-1, the J gene TRBJ1-1; no definite D call. The CDR3 loop spans 13 amino acids. Germline V gene lookup returns CDR1 SGHRS and CDR2 YFSETQ. V was clipped by 4 bases and J by 0 bases, with 7 bases between them. This CDR3 reads CASSRELNTEAFF. The CDR3 region has the DNA TGCGCCAGCAGCCGGGAACTGAACACTGAAGCTTTCTTT.

This clone was seen more than once but under ten times. The J gene is TRBJ1-5, the V gene TRBV6-1, with unresolved D. The CDR3 has 15 residues. Germline-derived CDR1 and CDR2 are MNHNS and SASEGT. Trimming cost V 1 base and J 0 bases, with 7 bases left between them. In DNA, the CDR3 is TGTGCCAGCAGTGAAGGTGGAAATAGCAATCAGCCCCAGCATTTT. Its protein is CASSEGGNSNQPQHF.

CDR3 residues: CASSSEAWDRAYGYTF. CDR3 in DNA: TGTGCCAGCAGTTCAGAAGCCTGGGACAGGGCATATGGCTACACCTTC. The chain combines TRBV28 with TRBJ1-2; 9 bases line up with TRBD1. J was trimmed by 5 bases and V by 4 bases; bases with no gene match: 11. The CDR3 has 16 amino acids. Germline V lookup: CDR1 MDHEN, CDR2 SYDVKM.

This clone was detected only once. V and J are TRBV9 and TRBJ1-1, with 8 bases aligning to TRBD1. The CDR3 sequence is 15 residues long. The junction had 9 bases not matched to a gene; V was cut back by 4 bases and J by 4 bases. Germline-derived CDR1 and CDR2 are SGDLS and YYNGEE. CDR3 nucleotides: TGTGCCAGCAGCTTATTGGACAGGGCGGGCACTGAAGCTTTCTTT. It is translated as CASSLLDRAGTEAFF.

The gene calls are TRBV3-1 (or the pseudogene TRBV3-2) and TRBJ1-2; no firm D call. CDR3 size: 14 residues. The germline V and J ends were trimmed by 7 bases and 5 bases, with 17 bases remaining between them. The germline CDR1 and CDR2 sequences are LGHDT and YNNKEL (reference sequence). CDR3 sequence: CASTPAEFPYGYTF. The CDR3 nucleotides read TGTGCCAGCACCCCCGCGGAGTTCCCTTATGGCTACACCTTC.

The CDR3: CATTSSGAYEQFF. DNA for the CDR3: TGTGCCACCACATCTAGCGGGGCCTATGAGCAGTTCTTC. The genes are TRBV24-1 and TRBJ2-1; 9 nucleotides line up with TRBD2. Germline V gene sequence: CDR1 KGHDR, CDR2 SFDVKD. The trim removed 8 bases at V and 8 bases at J, leaving 6 bases unmatched. The CDR3 sequence is 13 residues long.

The V gene is TRBV18, the J gene TRBJ1-1, with 11 bases identical to TRBD1. Per germline, CDR1 KGHSH and CDR2 LQKENI. Trimming cost V 5 bases and J 4 bases; bases outside gene matches: 9. The CDR3 has 16 residues. CDR3 region: CASSEGQGARSTEAFF. CDR3 DNA sequence: TGTGCCAGCTCAGAAGGACAGGGGGCGCGTAGCACTGAAGCTTTCTTT.

The V and J genes are TRBV5-5 and TRBJ2-7, with 10 bases aligning to TRBD2. Germline V gene sequence: CDR1 SGHKS, CDR2 YYEKEE (reference sequence). The CDR3 is 17 residues long. V lost 2 bases, J lost 2 bases, and 10 bases stayed unmatched. CDR3 sequence reads: CASSFWLAGVSAYEQYF. CDR3 DNA sequence: TGTGCCAGCAGCTTCTGGCTAGCGGGAGTGTCCGCCTACGAGCAGTACTTC.

This clone was observed once. V gene TRBV6-5 combines with J gene TRBJ1-2; D unclear. This CDR3 has 15 residues. Between the trimmed V and J ends, which lost 6 bases and 0 bases, there was a span of 14 bases. Germline CDR1 reads MNHEY; CDR2 reads SVGAGI. This CDR3 reads CASSHGEVANYGYTF. The DNA for the CDR3 is TGTGCCAGCAGCCACGGGGAGGTAGCTAACTATGGCTACACCTTC.

Written as DNA, the CDR3 is TGTGCCAGCAACAAACAGGGGGGATATGGCTACACCTTC. It translates to CASNKQGGYGYTF. V usage is TRBV7-2 and J usage is TRBJ1-2, with 8 bases that match TRBD1. Unmatched junction bases numbered 6, after V lost 7 bases and J lost 5 bases. In germline, CDR1 is SGHTA, CDR2 FQGNSA. This CDR3 has 13 amino acids.

The chain joins TRBV18 to TRBJ2-7; maybe TRBD1 (5 bases). The CDR3 totals 12 residues. The V gene lost 6 bases and the J gene lost 3 bases, with 9 bases spanning the gap. Germline V lookup: CDR1 KGHSH, CDR2 LQKENI. The CDR3 reads CASSLDNYEQYF. The CDR3 DNA reads TGTGCCAGCTCCCTGGACAACTACGAGCAGTACTTC.

V gene TRBV19 combines with J gene TRBJ2-7, with D perhaps matching TRBD2 (6 bases). The CDR3 runs 15 residues. The V and J ends lost 1 base and 1 base respectively, with 11 bases between them. Looked up from germline, CDR1 is LNHDA and CDR2 is SQIVND (reference sequence). The CDR3 protein is CASSIVAGSSYEQYF. CDR3 DNA sequence: TGTGCCAGTAGTATAGTGGCGGGGAGTTCCTACGAGCAGTACTTC. The full variable domain, with the rest looked up from reference TRBV19 and TRBJ2-7, is DGGITQSPKYLFRKEGQNVTLSCEQNLNHDAMYWYRQDPGQGLRLIYYSQIVNDFQKGDIAEGYSVSREKKESFPLTVTSAQKNPTAFYLCASSIVAGSSYEQYFGPGTRLTVT.

J is TRBJ2-5 and V is TRBV5-1, with D hard to call. The length of the CDR3 is 15 residues. V was shortened by 7 bases and J by 4 bases, with 20 bases between the two germline ends. Germline V CDR1 and CDR2: SGHRS, YFSETQ. The CDR3 region is CASQEQVKRGETQYF. The CDR3 nucleotides read TGCGCCAGCCAAGAGCAGGTTAAAAGAGGAGAGACCCAGTACTTC. The full variable domain, its missing parts supplied by reference TRBV5-1 and TRBJ2-5, is KAGVTQTPRYLIKTRGQQVTLSCSPISGHRSVSWYQQTPGQGLQFLFEYFSETQRNKGNFPGRFSGRQFSNSRSEMNVSTLELGDSALYLCASQEQVKRGETQYFGPGTRLLVL.

CDR3 in amino acids: CASSYSPQRGGEKLFF. Here the CDR3 DNA reads TGTGCCAGCAGTTACTCACCCCAACGAGGTGGAGAAAAACTGTTTTTT. This chain connects TRBV6-6 to TRBJ1-4, with unresolved D. The CDR3 spans 16 residues. Trimming took off 0 bases at V and 8 bases at J, with 16 bases between the two ends. CDR1 MNHNY and CDR2 SVGAGI come from the germline V gene (reference sequence).

The rearrangement uses TRBV6-6 and TRBJ2-1; D not resolved. CDR3 length: 12 amino acids. V shed 5 bases and J shed 6 bases, with 8 bases lying between them. The germline V gene has CDR1 MNHNY and CDR2 SVGAGI (reference sequence). The CDR3 region is CASSNTGNEQFF. CDR3 nucleotides: TGTGCCAGCAGTAACACGGGCAATGAGCAGTTCTTC.

V is TRBV28 and J is TRBJ1-4, with D tentatively TRBD1 (5 bases). The V gene's germline CDR1 is MDHEN and CDR2 SYDVKM. V lost 5 bases, J lost 6 bases, and 22 bases lay in between. CDR3 length: 17 residues. The CDR3 bases are TGTGCCAGCAGTCCTCGGGACCTACTACGGAGCGATGAAAAACTGTTTTTT. Its translation: CASSPRDLLRSDEKLFF.

V usage is TRBV5-6 and J usage is TRBJ1-5, with D possibly being TRBD1 (5 bases). The V gene's germline CDR1 is SGHDT and CDR2 YYEEEE. Trimming removed 2 bases from V and 6 bases from J, with 12 bases in between. The CDR3 sequence is 14 residues long. The CDR3 nucleotides read TGTGCCAGCAGCTTTAGTTCGGGGGGTCAGCCCCAGCATTTT. Protein sequence: CASSFSSGGQPQHF.

The chain couples TRBV19 to TRBJ2-5, with D perhaps TRBD2 (6 bases). CDR3 size: 14 residues. Trimming pared 3 bases from V and 0 bases from J, leaving 8 bases between. The germline gives CDR1 LNHDA, CDR2 SQIVND (reference sequence). In DNA, the CDR3 is TGTGCCAGTAGTATGGGCGGGGACCAAGAGACCCAGTACTTC. Amino acids: CASSMGGDQETQYF. Full variable domain (missing parts from reference TRBV19 and TRBJ2-5): DGGITQSPKYLFRKEGQNVTLSCEQNLNHDAMYWYRQDPGQGLRLIYYSQIVNDFQKGDIAEGYSVSREKKESFPLTVTSAQKNPTAFYLCASSMGGDQETQYFGPGTRLLVL.

V usage is TRBV2 and J usage is TRBJ2-7; possibly TRBD2 for D (5 bases). The CDR3 has 10 residues. V lost 4 bases, J lost 7 bases, and 5 bases lay in between. Per germline, CDR1 SNHLY and CDR2 FYNNEI. The CDR3 protein is CASSGLEQYF. Here the CDR3 DNA reads TGTGCCAGCAGTGGACTAGAGCAGTACTTC. The full variable domain, rest sourced from reference TRBV2 and TRBJ2-7, is EPEVTQTPSHQVTQMGQEVILRCVPISNHLYFYWYRQILGQKVEFLVSFYNNEISEKSEIFDDQFSVERPDGSNFTLKIRSTKLEDSAMYFCASSGLEQYFGPGTRLTVT.

The chain links TRBV12-3 or TRBV12-4 to TRBJ2-7, with no clear D. The CDR3 consists of 13 residues. V lost 3 bases and J 2 bases, leaving 8 bases between the germline ends. The CDR3 sequence is CASSFADTYEQYF. The CDR3 DNA reads TGTGCCAGCAGTTTCGCCGATACCTACGAGCAGTACTTC.

DNA of the CDR3: TGTGCCAGCAGCGGGACAGTAACCTACGAGCAGTACTTC. This encodes CASSGTVTYEQYF. The chain recombines TRBV25-1 with TRBJ2-7; 7 bases are a match to TRBD1. With V trimmed by 6 bases and J by 2 bases, 4 bases remained unmatched. Germline V gene lookup returns CDR1 MGHDK and CDR2 SYGVNS. This CDR3 is 13 amino acids long.

This chain joins TRBV10-1 and TRBJ2-3; 12 nucleotides align to TRBD1. CDR3 length: 16 residues. V gave up 3 bases and J gave up 4 bases; unmatched junction bases: 5. Germline V CDR1 and CDR2: WNHNN, SYGVQD (reference sequence). Here the CDR3 DNA reads TGCGCCAGCAGTGACCCCGGGACAGGGGGCCCAGATACGCAGTATTTT. Amino acid sequence: CASSDPGTGGPDTQYF.